This is a list of T cell receptor beta chains from one sample in a study of kidney transplant recipient with SARS-CoV-2 infection. TCRdb re-called the reads with MiXCR, one entry per CDR3 protein. The sample yields approximately 240,000 distinct CDR3 sequences, about 28% seen once. The sequences come from a blood sample, collected at baseline and on day 111 from a kidney transplant recipient. Receptors were obtained from a male patient aged 25-45 years who had COVID-19 and was a kidney transplant recipient. Some T cells may have originated in the graft donor. Both conserved end residues are part of each CDR3. Fields, in order: J gene, D gene, V gene, clone size, CDR3 DNA, CDR3 protein. The D gene is left open where the match is weak. Not all rows give a size; the values are once, few, many and, for expanded clones, a class.

TRBJ1-2 | NA | TRBV6-5 | many | TGTGCCAGCAGTCGACAGTCCAGCAGGGATGGCTACACCTTC | CASSRQSSRDGYTF
TRBJ2-2 | TRBD1 | TRBV25-1 | many | TGTGCCAGCAGGACAGGGGGGAACACCGGGGAGCTGTTTTTT | CASRTGGNTGELFF
TRBJ1-2 | NA | TRBV7-1 | many | TGTGCCAGCAGCTTGGATCCTCACGAGGGAAAGACCTATGGCTACACCTTC | CASSLDPHEGKTYGYTF
TRBJ1-1 | NA | TRBV6-2/TRBV6-3 | NA | TGTGCCAGCAATCCGCCGGCCCTGAACACTGAGGCTTTCTTT | CASNPPALNTEAFF
TRBJ2-7 | TRBD1 | TRBV20-1 | many | TGCAGTGCTAGGACGGACAGGGGCTTGTCCTACGAGCAGTACTTC | CSARTDRGLSYEQYF
TRBJ2-3 | NA | TRBV21-1 | many | TGTGCCAGCAGGGTCTCGCTAGCTACAGTCATGCAAGATACGCAGTATTTT | CASRVSLATVMQDTQYF
TRBJ1-1 | NA | TRBV3-1 | NA | TGTGCCAGCAGCCAGTACGATCCCATTTCAATTCGCACTGAAGCTTTCTTT | CASSQYDPISIRTEAFF
TRBJ2-7 | NA | TRBV9 | many | TGTGCCAGCAGCGTCAGGACTGCCGGGGCCGAGCAGTACTTC | CASSVRTAGAEQYF
TRBJ1-2 | NA | TRBV25-1 | few | TGTGCCAGCAGTTTTGAGGCAGAACTGGGAAAGACCTATGGCTACACCTTC | CASSFEAELGKTYGYTF
TRBJ1-1 | NA | TRBV9 | NA | TGTGCCAGCACAGCCTCGAACACTGAAGCTTTCTTT | CASTASNTEAFF
TRBJ1-5 | TRBD1 | TRBV7-2 | many | TGTGCCAGCAGCTTAGCACAGGGGGGCAATCAGCCCCAGCATTTT | CASSLAQGGNQPQHF
TRBJ1-2 | NA | TRBV20-1 | many | TGCAGTGCTAGTCGAGGGGGTGGCTATGGCTACACCTTC | CSASRGGGYGYTF
TRBJ2-7 | TRBD2 | TRBV11-2 | many | TGTGCCAGCAGCTTAATTAGCGGGAGGTACGAGCAGTACTTC | CASSLISGRYEQYF
TRBJ1-5 | NA | TRBV10-2 | many | TGCGCCAGCAGTGAGTCGCAGGGCAATCAGCCCCAGCATTTT | CASSESQGNQPQHF
TRBJ1-2 | NA | TRBV25-1 | many | TGTGCCAGCAGTGGCGGTAAAGAACTGGGAAAGACCTATGGCTACACCTTC | CASSGGKELGKTYGYTF
TRBJ1-2 | NA | TRBV6-6 | many | TGTGCCAGCAGTCGCCTTCGAGGTGGGAGAAAGACCTATGGCTACACCTTC | CASSRLRGGRKTYGYTF
TRBJ2-5 | NA | TRBV5-1 | few | TGCGCCAGCTGCTTAGGAGCGGAAGGGTGGGAGACCCAGTACTTC | CASCLGAEGWETQYF
TRBJ1-1 | NA | TRBV3-1 | many | TGTGCCAGCAGCGGGGTGGTTCCCATTTCAATTCGCACTGAAGCTTTCTTT | CASSGVVPISIRTEAFF
TRBJ2-3 | TRBD2 | TRBV9 | once | TGTGCCAGCAGCCCAGGGACTAGCGGTACAGATACGCAGTATTTT | CASSPGTSGTDTQYF
TRBJ2-5 | TRBD2 | TRBV5-4 | few | TGTGCCAGCAGCCAACAGCTAGCGGGAGGAGAGACCCAGTACTTC | CASSQQLAGGETQYF
TRBJ2-7 | NA | TRBV21-1 | NA | TGTGCCAGCAGCAATAACAACTCCTACGAGCAGTACTTC | CASSNNNSYEQYF
TRBJ2-7 | TRBD1 | TRBV5-1 | many | TGCGCCAGCAGCTTGGGACAGGGGGCAAGGTACGAGCAGTACTTC | CASSLGQGARYEQYF
TRBJ2-7 | NA | TRBV7-2 | many | TGTGCCAGCAGCTTAGGCGTACTAGCCGGCGAGCAGTACTTC | CASSLGVLAGEQYF
TRBJ1-6 | TRBD1 | TRBV19 | few | TGTGCCAGTAGTAAAGGAGGACAGGGGGCAAAATCACCCCTCCACTTT | CASSKGGQGAKSPLHF
TRBJ1-2 | NA | TRBV7-7 | many | TGTGCCAGCAGCGAGAGGTATAAGTGCCGAAAGACCTATGGCTACACCTTC | CASSERYKCRKTYGYTF
TRBJ1-6 | NA | TRBV19 | NA | TGTGCCAGTAGTACCGATTTTTGGACAGTGTCACCCCTCCACTTT | CASSTDFWTVSPLHF
TRBJ1-5 | TRBD1 | TRBV7-2 | many | TGTGCCAGCAGCCGGACAGGGGGGGGCAATCAGCCCCAGCATTTT | CASSRTGGGNQPQHF
TRBJ1-1 | TRBD1 | TRBV20-1 | many | TGCAGTGCTAGAGGGATACAGGGGAGAGGGAACACTGAAGCTTTCTTT | CSARGIQGRGNTEAFF
TRBJ2-7 | TRBD2 | TRBV6-6 | many | TGTGCCAGCAGTTACTCCCCTAGCGGGCGGCGGGAAGAGCAGTACTTC | CASSYSPSGRREEQYF
TRBJ1-2 | NA | TRBV13 | many | TGTGCCAGCAGCTTGGGAGAACAGGGCTACACCTTC | CASSLGEQGYTF
TRBJ2-1 | TRBD2 | TRBV6-7 | few | TGTGCCAGCAGTTACCCTGAAGCCGGGACTAGCGGGAGCTACAATGAGCAGTTCTTC | CASSYPEAGTSGSYNEQFF
TRBJ2-7 | NA | TRBV29-1 | many | TGCAGCGTTGAATTTTCCGGGACCTACGAGCAGTACTTC | CSVEFSGTYEQYF
TRBJ2-1 | TRBD1 | TRBV5-1 | few | TGCGCCAGCAGCCTGGGACAGGGGAGACAGGTGGAGCAGTTCTTC | CASSLGQGRQVEQFF
TRBJ1-1 | NA | TRBV12-3/TRBV12-4 | many | TGTGCCAGCAGTTTAGCTAGGACAGAGGAAGCTTTCTTT | CASSLARTEEAFF
TRBJ2-3 | NA | TRBV20-1 | few | TGCAGTGCTAGAGATATAGCAACACACAGCACAGATACGCAGTATTTT | CSARDIATHSTDTQYF
TRBJ2-7 | NA | TRBV5-5 | many | TGTGCCAGCAGCTCAACCCCGATGCCCTACGAGCAGTACTTC | CASSSTPMPYEQYF
TRBJ1-2 | NA | TRBV10-1 | many | TGCGCCAGCAGTTGCGGATTAAGATCGCGAAAGACCTATGGCTACACCTTC | CASSCGLRSRKTYGYTF
TRBJ2-5 | TRBD2 | TRBV20-1 | many | TGCAGTGCTGAACTAGCGAGCCGGGGGACCCAGTACTTC | CSAELASRGTQYF
TRBJ1-2 | TRBD1 | TRBV29-1 | many | TGCAGCGTTGGCGACAGGGGGTCCTATGGCTACACCTTC | CSVGDRGSYGYTF
TRBJ1-2 | NA | TRBV5-4 | many | TGTGCCAGCCCAACAGACGTACCAGGAAAGACCTATGGCTACACCTTC | CASPTDVPGKTYGYTF
TRBJ2-6 | TRBD2 | TRBV6-5 | many | TGTGCCAGCAGTGCCCGCGGGAGTGCGCAGTTGACTGGGGCCAACGTCCTGACTTTC | CASSARGSAQLTGANVLTF
TRBJ2-7 | NA | TRBV4-1 | many | TGCGCCAGCAGCCACCCGGGTGCCGGGGTAGACGAGCAGTACTTC | CASSHPGAGVDEQYF
TRBJ2-1 | TRBD1 | TRBV6-2/TRBV6-3 | many | TGTGCCAGCAGTTACAGGGGGACAGGGCAGGTCAATGAGCAGTTCTTC | CASSYRGTGQVNEQFF
TRBJ2-4 | TRBD1 | TRBV5-1 | NA | TGCGCCAGCAGCCCGGGACAGGGGGTTTACGAGCAGCACTTC | CASSPGQGVYEQHF
TRBJ2-3 | NA | TRBV10-3 | many | TGTGCCATCAGTGACGGGGTCGACACAGATACGCAGTATTTT | CAISDGVDTDTQYF
TRBJ1-3 | NA | TRBV4-1 | NA | TGCGCCAGCAGCATCGGACCTACTCTATCTGGAAACACCATATATTTT | CASSIGPTLSGNTIYF
TRBJ2-3 | NA | TRBV7-2 | many | TGTGCCAGCAGCTTATCGGCAGTCACAGATACGCAGTATTTT | CASSLSAVTDTQYF
TRBJ2-1 | TRBD2 | TRBV11-3 | few | TGTGCCAGCAGCTTAGGAGGGAGGGCCAAGGATGAGCAGTTCTTC | CASSLGGRAKDEQFF
TRBJ1-2 | NA | TRBV3-1 | many | TGTGCCAGCAGCCCGCGCAACACCCTTCGAAAGACCTATGGCTACACCTTC | CASSPRNTLRKTYGYTF
TRBJ2-4 | NA | TRBV3-1 | NA | TGTGCCAGCAGCCAAGGCGGCTACGGGACAATACTAGCCAAAAACATTCAGTACTTC | CASSQGGYGTILAKNIQYF
TRBJ2-1 | TRBD1 | TRBV5-1 | many | TGCGCCAGCAGCCTGAGGGACAGCTTGAAGACTGAGCAGTTCTTC | CASSLRDSLKTEQFF
TRBJ2-1 | TRBD2 | TRBV7-2 | NA | TGTGCCAGCGGCTTAGAGGGGACTAGCGGGAGGTACTACAATGAGCAGTTCTTC | CASGLEGTSGRYYNEQFF
TRBJ1-3 | NA | TRBV19 | many | TGTGCCAGTAGTCAGCTGGGGCGGCTTGGAAACACCATATATTTT | CASSQLGRLGNTIYF